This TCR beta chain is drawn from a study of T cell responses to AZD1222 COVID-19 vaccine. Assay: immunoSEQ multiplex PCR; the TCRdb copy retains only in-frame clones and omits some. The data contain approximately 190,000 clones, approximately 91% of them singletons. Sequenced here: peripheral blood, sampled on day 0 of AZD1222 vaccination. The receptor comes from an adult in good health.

The CDR3 sequence: CASSSGTSGTGELFF. The CDR3 nucleotides are TGTGCCAGTAGCTCAGGGACTAGTGGCACCGGGGAGCTGTTTTTT. The chain couples TRBV19 to TRBJ2-2; 8 bases line up with TRBD2. V was pared by 6 bases and J by 4 bases, with 7 bases of the junction left unmatched. Germline V gene lookup returns CDR1 LNHDA and CDR2 SQIVND (reference sequence). This CDR3 has 15 amino acids.